This T cell receptor (beta chain) was obtained from a study of cytomegalovirus exposure and HLA in healthy donors. In the study overall: Clustering assigned about 79% of the roughly 370 genotyped donors to the Caucasian-associated ancestry cluster. Findings and caveats of the study: For most TCR beta V segments, an earlier analysis put the productive rate at about 90% or about 30% of the time. In a later analysis, across HLA loci, associated TCR counts were highest for DRB1, lowest for HLA-C. Per a later analysis, HLA-associated TCR beta chains showed more clonal expansion than other, equally common TCR beta chains.

PCR employed 60 Vbeta and 13 Jbeta primers. Sequencing used immunoSEQ multiplex PCR; TCRdb keeps in-frame clones, though not all of them. This sample's table has 65,000 to 80,000 clones. With regard to this clone: Antigen specificity is unknown.

The source of this sequence is a man aged 30-40 years in good health and CMV-seronegative. The sample comprised PBMCs.

CDR3 sequence reads: CASIKRGSETQYF. For the CDR3, the DNA is TGTGCCAGCATCAAACGCGGTTCAGAGACCCAGTACTTC. The genes are TRBV6-5 and TRBJ2-5, with no clear D. The germline V gene has CDR1 MNHEY and CDR2 SVGAGI. The CDR3 is made up of 13 amino acids. V was trimmed by 7 bases and J by 4 bases, leaving 13 bases between them.